This TCR beta chain is drawn from a study of cytotoxic CD8 clonotypes in ibrutinib-treated CLL. Study at large: Responses: some 25 partial, 2 complete; after median about 68 months, about 15 stayed remitted, roughly 12 progressed.

Some clones are missing from TCRdb's copy, which holds only in-frame ones; the method was immunoSEQ multiplex PCR. This table holds approximately 48,000 clones, about half found once. After removal of 5 bases from V and 7 bases from J, the junction contained 7 bases not matched to a gene. The CDR3 loop spans 14 amino acids. Germline CDR1 and CDR2: MNHNS and SASEGT. The chain is built from TRBV6-1 and TRBJ2-1, with 8 bases fitting TRBD2. This sequence was found in a human donor with chronic lymphocytic leukemia. Sequences were derived from PBMCs, sampled after 12 months of ibrutinib treatment. CDR3 nucleotide sequence: TGTGCCAGCAGTAGCGGGAGATCTCGGAATGAGCAGTTCTTC. It translates to CASSSGRSRNEQFF.